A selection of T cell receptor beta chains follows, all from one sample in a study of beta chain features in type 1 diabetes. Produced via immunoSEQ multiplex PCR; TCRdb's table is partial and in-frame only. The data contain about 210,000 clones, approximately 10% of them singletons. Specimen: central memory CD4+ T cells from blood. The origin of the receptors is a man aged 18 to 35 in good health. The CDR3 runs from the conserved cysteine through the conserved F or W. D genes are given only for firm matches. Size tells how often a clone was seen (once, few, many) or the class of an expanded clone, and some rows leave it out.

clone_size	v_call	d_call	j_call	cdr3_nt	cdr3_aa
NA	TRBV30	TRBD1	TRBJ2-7	TGTGCCTGGAGTAAAGGACAGGGTGAAATCTACGAGCAGTACTTC	CAWSKGQGEIYEQYF
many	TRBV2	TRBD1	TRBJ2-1	TGTGCCAGCAGTCGGGACAGATCCTACAATGAGCAGTTCTTC	CASSRDRSYNEQFF
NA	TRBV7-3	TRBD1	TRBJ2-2	TGTGCCAGCAGCTTAGCGACAGGGACCGGGGAGCTGTTTTTT	CASSLATGTGELFF
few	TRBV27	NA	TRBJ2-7	TGTGCCAGCAGTCGAAAGATAAAAGACGAGCAGTACTTC	CASSRKIKDEQYF
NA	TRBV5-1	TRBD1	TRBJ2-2	TGCGCCAGCAGCCCGGACAGGGTTGATAACGGGGAGCTGTTTTTT	CASSPDRVDNGELFF
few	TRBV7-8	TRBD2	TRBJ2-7	TGTGCCAGCAGCTTAGAGCGGGGAGGGACGTTCTACGAGCAGTACTTC	CASSLERGGTFYEQYF
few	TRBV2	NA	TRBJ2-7	TGTGCCAGCAGTGAACTTTCAAGTACCGAGCAGTACTTC	CASSELSSTEQYF
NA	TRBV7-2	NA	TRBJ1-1	TGTGCCAGCAGCTTAGTCGGGGGCCCGGACACTGAAGCTTTCTTT	CASSLVGGPDTEAFF
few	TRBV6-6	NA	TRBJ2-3	TGTGCCAGCAGTTACGGCACAGATACGCAGTATTTT	CASSYGTDTQYF
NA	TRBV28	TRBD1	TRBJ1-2	TGTGCCAGCAGTCTCCCTACCCTGACAGGGGGTGGCTACACCTTC	CASSLPTLTGGGYTF
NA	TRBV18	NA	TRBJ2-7	TGTGCCAGCTCACCCCAACCCAACGAGCAGTACTTC	CASSPQPNEQYF
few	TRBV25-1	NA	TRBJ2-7	TGTGCCAGCAGTCCCGGCGGCTACGAGCAGTACTTC	CASSPGGYEQYF
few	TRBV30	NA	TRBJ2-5	TGTGCCTGGAGTCCCCTCCCAGCTACAGAGACCCAGTACTTC	CAWSPLPATETQYF
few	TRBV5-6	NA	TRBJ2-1	TGTGCCAGCAGCCCCAGTACGTTCGATGAGCAGTTCTTC	CASSPSTFDEQFF
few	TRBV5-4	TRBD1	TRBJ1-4	TGTGCCAGCAGCTTAGGACAGGGACAAGGTCGTGAAAAACTGTTTTTT	CASSLGQGQGREKLFF
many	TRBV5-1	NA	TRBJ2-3	TGCGCCAGCAGCTTGTACTTAGTGGGTACGCAGTATTTT	CASSLYLVGTQYF
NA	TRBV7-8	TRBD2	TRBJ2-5	TGTGCCAGCAGCTTCCAGACCGGGAGGCGGGAGACCCAGTACTTC	CASSFQTGRRETQYF
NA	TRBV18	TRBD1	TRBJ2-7	TGTGCCAGCTCACCAAGCGGTTCAGGGGGCGCCGAGCAGTACTTC	CASSPSGSGGAEQYF
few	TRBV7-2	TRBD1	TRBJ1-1	TGTGCCAGCAGCGACCGCCGACAGGGGGGCAACACTGAAGCTTTCTTT	CASSDRRQGGNTEAFF
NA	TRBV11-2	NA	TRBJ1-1	TGTGCCAGCAGCCACCCCCCCCGGGGGACTGAAGCTTTCTTT	CASSHPPRGTEAFF
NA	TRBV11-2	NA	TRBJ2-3	TGTGCCAGCAGCTCAGATGGGACTAGCACAGATACGCAGTATTTT	CASSSDGTSTDTQYF
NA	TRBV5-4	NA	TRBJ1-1	TGTGCCAGCCAAATTTTAAGGGTAGGGCACACTGAAGCTTTCTTT	CASQILRVGHTEAFF
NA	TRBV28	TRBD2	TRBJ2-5	TGTGCCAGCAGCCGACCCGCGGCTAGCGGGAAAGAGACCCAGTACTTC	CASSRPAASGKETQYF
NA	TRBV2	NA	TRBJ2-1	TGTGCCAGCAGCCAAGAGGGCGCTTTAGATGAGCAGTTCTTC	CASSQEGALDEQFF
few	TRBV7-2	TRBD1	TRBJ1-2	TGTGCCAGCAGCACCCGGGACAGGGGGTACTATGGCTACACCTTC	CASSTRDRGYYGYTF
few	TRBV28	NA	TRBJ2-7	TGTGCCAGCAGTTTGGGGTACGAGCAGTACTTC	CASSLGYEQYF
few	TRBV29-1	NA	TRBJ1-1	TGCAGCGTACAGGGTCGTGCTGAAGCTTTCTTT	CSVQGRAEAFF
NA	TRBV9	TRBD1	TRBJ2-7	TGTGCCAGCAGCCCAGGACAGGCTGGGTACGAGCAGTACTTC	CASSPGQAGYEQYF
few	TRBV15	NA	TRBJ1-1	TGTGCCACCAGCACAGGGAACACTGAAGCTTTCTTT	CATSTGNTEAFF
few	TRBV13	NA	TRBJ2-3	TGTGCCAGCAGCCGCGCAGGAGATACGCAGTATTTT	CASSRAGDTQYF
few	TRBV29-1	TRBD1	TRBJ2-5	TGCAGCGTTGAAGAAGTGGACAGGGGGCGAGAAGGCCAGTACTTC	CSVEEVDRGREGQYF
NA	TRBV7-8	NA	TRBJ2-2	TGTGCCAGCAGCTTAGCGGGCACCGGGGAGCTGTTTTTT	CASSLAGTGELFF
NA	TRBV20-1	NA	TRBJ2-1	TGCAGTGCTAGGGTCTACAATGAGCAGTTCTTC	CSARVYNEQFF
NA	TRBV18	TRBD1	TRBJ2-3	TGTGCCAGCTCACCGGACAGGGTGAGCACAGATACGCAGTATTTT	CASSPDRVSTDTQYF
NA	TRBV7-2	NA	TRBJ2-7	TGTGCCAGCAGCTTAGCTCTAGCATACGAGCAGTACTTC	CASSLALAYEQYF
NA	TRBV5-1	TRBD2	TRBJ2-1	TGCGCCAGCAGCTTGTTAGCGGGAGGCCGTAATGAGCAGTTCTTC	CASSLLAGGRNEQFF
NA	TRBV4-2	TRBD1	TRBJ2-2	TGTGCCAGCAGCCGATTACAGGGGGCGGGCACCGGGGAGCTGTTTTTT	CASSRLQGAGTGELFF
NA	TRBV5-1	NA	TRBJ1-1	TGCGCCAGCAGCTTGGGAGGGGATAACACTGAAGCTTTCTTT	CASSLGGDNTEAFF
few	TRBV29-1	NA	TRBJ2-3	TGCAGCGTCGCATCTAGCACAGATACGCAGTATTTT	CSVASSTDTQYF
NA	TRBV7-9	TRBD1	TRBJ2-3	TGTGCCAGCAGCCCGGACAGGACAGACACAGATACGCAGTATTTT	CASSPDRTDTDTQYF
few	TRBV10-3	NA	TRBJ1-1	TGTGCCATCCAGGGACTGCCGAACACTGAAGCTTTCTTT	CAIQGLPNTEAFF
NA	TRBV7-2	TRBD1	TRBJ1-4	TGTGCCAGCAGCTTGTCCCGGGACAGGCCGGAAAAACTGTTTTTT	CASSLSRDRPEKLFF
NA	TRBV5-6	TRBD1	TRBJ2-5	TGTGCCTCTTGGAGGACAGGGGGGGAAGAGACCCAGTACTTC	CASWRTGGEETQYF